Shown below are 7 T cell receptor beta chains from a single sample sequenced in a study of shared clonotypes between healthy human individuals. Libraries were prepared by immunoSEQ multiplex PCR; TCRdb keeps only in-frame clonotypes and omits some of them. The top ten hold 0.36% of the sample, which has 2 million to 3 million clones, 80% to 95% seen once. The material sequenced was naive CD4+ T cells from PBMCs. Subset in this sample: CD45RA+ positively selected. Receptor source: a man between 18 and 29 years old in good health. Some clones in this sample may be carry-over from other donors' samples.

The J gene is TRBJ1-2, the V gene TRBV5-4; the match to TRBD1 covers 10 bases. Germline CDR1 reads SGHNT; CDR2 reads YYREEE (reference sequence). With 5 bases clipped from V and 1 base from J, the junction kept 8 bases outside the gene matches. The CDR3 loop spans 16 amino acids. CDR3 protein: CASSLGQGVVNYGYTF. The CDR3 bases are TGTGCCAGCAGTTTAGGACAGGGGGTAGTTAACTATGGCTACACCTTC.

The chain carries TRBV5-4 and TRBJ1-2, with 7 positions matching TRBD1. The V gene end was trimmed by 4 bases and the J gene end by 3 bases; junction bases not matched to a gene: 3. Germline CDR1 reads SGHNT; CDR2 reads YYREEE (reference sequence). CDR3 length equals 13 residues. The chain's CDR3 is CASSRGPDYGYTF. CDR3 DNA: TGTGCCAGCAGCAGGGGGCCCGACTATGGCTACACCTTC.

J is TRBJ1-1 and V is TRBV6-6, with 8 bases that match TRBD1. Germline V gene data show CDR1 as MNHNY and CDR2 as SVGAGI (reference sequence). V trimming: 5 bases; J trimming: 4 bases; junction bases outside the gene matches: 9. The CDR3 is made up of 15 amino acids. The DNA of the CDR3 is TGTGCCAGCAGTATCGGACAGGGCAGGATCACTGAAGCTTTCTTT. This gives the protein CASSIGQGRITEAFF.

The CDR3, as DNA: TGTGCCATCAGGGACTCGAGCGAGCAGTACTTC. It yields the protein CAIRDSSEQYF. The chain couples TRBV10-3 to TRBJ2-7; D is perhaps TRBD2 (5 bases). The CDR3 is 11 amino acids. V dropped 6 bases and J dropped 6 bases, with 9 bases sitting between them. Germline CDR1 ENHRY, CDR2 SYGVKD.

The gene calls are TRBV6-5 and TRBJ2-2, with 8 bases lining up with TRBD1. Germline V gene data show CDR1 as MNHEY and CDR2 as SVGAGI. This CDR3 comprises 14 residues. V trimming: 6 bases; J trimming: 1 base; junction bases outside the gene matches: 1. The CDR3 DNA is TGTGCCAGCAGAGGACAGGGGAACACCGGGGAGCTGTTTTTT. Its translation: CASRGQGNTGELFF.

CDR3 DNA: TGTGCCATCAGGGAGGGCCGGGATTTCACAGATACGCAGTATTTT. Translating it yields CAIREGRDFTDTQYF. J is TRBJ2-3 and V is TRBV10-3; D is possibly TRBD2 (6 bases). The CDR3 loop spans 15 amino acids. Germline CDR1 is ENHRY and CDR2 is SYGVKD. V was pared by 6 bases and J by 2 bases, with 15 bases between.

As for this clone: The same CDR3 is also encoded by other DNA sequences in this sample. V is TRBV7-9 and J is TRBJ1-5; D unresolved. This CDR3 comprises 12 residues. Germline-derived CDR1 and CDR2 are SEHNR and FQNEAQ (reference sequence). Between the trimmed V and J ends, which lost 4 bases and 7 bases, there was a span of 8 bases. The CDR3 loop reads CASSSDSQPQHF. In nucleotides, the CDR3 is TGTGCCAGCAGCTCCGACTCCCAGCCCCAGCATTTT.